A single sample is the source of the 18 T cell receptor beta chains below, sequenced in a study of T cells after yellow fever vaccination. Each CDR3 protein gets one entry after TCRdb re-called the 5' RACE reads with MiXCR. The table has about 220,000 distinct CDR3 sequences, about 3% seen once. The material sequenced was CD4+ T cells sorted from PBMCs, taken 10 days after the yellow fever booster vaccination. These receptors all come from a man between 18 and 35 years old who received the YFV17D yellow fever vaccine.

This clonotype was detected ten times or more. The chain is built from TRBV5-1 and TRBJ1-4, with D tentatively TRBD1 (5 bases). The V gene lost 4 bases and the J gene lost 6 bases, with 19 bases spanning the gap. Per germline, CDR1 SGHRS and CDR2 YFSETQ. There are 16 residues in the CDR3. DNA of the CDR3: TGCGCCAGCAGCCTAACCCCGCCGACAGATCATGAAAAACTGTTTTTT. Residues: CASSLTPPTDHEKLFF.

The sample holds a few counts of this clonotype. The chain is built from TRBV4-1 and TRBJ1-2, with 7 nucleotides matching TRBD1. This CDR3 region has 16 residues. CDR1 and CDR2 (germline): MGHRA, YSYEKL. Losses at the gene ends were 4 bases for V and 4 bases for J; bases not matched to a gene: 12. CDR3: CASSREGAGLSYGYTF. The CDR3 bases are TGCGCCAGCAGCCGAGAGGGGGCAGGGCTTTCCTATGGCTACACCTTC.

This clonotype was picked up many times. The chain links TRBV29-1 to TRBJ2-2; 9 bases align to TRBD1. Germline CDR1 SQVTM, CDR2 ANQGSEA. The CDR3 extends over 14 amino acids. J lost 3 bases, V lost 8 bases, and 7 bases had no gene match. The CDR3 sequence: CSPRRTGDTGELFF. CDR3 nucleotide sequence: TGCAGCCCCCGGCGGACAGGGGACACCGGGGAGCTGTTTTTT.

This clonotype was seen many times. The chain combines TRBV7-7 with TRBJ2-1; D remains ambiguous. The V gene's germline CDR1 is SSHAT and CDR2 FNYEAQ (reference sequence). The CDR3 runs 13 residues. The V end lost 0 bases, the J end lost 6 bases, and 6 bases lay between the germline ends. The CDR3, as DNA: TGTGCCAGCAGCTTAGCGCCCGGCAATGAGCAGTTCTTC. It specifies CASSLAPGNEQFF.

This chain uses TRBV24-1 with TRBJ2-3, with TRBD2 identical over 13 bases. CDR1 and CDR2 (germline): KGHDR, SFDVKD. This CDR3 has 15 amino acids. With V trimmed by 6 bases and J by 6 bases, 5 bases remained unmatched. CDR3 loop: CATSYGTSGVDTQYF. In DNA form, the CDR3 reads TGTGCCACCAGTTATGGGACTAGCGGGGTGGATACGCAGTATTTT.

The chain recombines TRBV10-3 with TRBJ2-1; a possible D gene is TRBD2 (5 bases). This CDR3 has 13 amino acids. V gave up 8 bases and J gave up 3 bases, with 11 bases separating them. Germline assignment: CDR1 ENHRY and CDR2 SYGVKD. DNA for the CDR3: TGTGCCATCGGGCGGGCCGACTACAATGAGCAGTTCTTC. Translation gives CAIGRADYNEQFF.

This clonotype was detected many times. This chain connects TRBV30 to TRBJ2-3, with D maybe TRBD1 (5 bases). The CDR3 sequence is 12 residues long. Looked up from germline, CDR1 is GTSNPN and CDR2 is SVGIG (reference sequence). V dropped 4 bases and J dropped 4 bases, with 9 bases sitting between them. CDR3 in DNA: TGTGCCTGGACCGTAGGGGCAGATACGCAGTATTTT. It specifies CAWTVGADTQYF.

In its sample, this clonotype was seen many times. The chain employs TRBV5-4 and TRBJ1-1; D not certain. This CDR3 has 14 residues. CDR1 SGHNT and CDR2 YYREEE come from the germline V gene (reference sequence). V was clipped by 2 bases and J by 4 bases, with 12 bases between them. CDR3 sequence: CASSLTGIFTEAFF. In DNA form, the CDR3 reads TGTGCCAGCAGCTTAACCGGAATATTCACTGAAGCTTTCTTT.

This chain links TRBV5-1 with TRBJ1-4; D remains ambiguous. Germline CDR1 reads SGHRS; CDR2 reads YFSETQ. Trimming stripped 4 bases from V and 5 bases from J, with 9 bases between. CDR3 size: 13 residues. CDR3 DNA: TGCGCCAGCAGCCACCCGGGAAATGAAAAACTGTTTTTT. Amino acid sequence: CASSHPGNEKLFF.

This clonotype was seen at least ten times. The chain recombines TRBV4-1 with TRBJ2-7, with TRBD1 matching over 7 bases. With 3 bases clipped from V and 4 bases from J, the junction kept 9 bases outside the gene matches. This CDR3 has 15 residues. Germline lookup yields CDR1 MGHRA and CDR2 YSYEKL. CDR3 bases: TGCGCCAGCAGCCATATGGACAGGTCAGGTTACGAGCAGTACTTC. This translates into CASSHMDRSGYEQYF.

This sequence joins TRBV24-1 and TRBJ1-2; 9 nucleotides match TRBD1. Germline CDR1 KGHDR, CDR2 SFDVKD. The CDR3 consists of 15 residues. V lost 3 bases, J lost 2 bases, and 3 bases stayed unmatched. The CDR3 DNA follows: TGTGCCACCAGTGATCCTGGGACAGGGAACTATGGCTACACCTTC. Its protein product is CATSDPGTGNYGYTF.

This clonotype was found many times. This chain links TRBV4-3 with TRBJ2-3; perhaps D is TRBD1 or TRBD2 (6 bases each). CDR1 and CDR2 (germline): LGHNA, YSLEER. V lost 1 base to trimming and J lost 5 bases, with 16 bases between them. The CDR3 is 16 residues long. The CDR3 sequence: CASSQASGGHRDTQYF. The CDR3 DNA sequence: TGCGCCAGCAGCCAAGCTTCCGGGGGACACAGAGATACGCAGTATTTT.

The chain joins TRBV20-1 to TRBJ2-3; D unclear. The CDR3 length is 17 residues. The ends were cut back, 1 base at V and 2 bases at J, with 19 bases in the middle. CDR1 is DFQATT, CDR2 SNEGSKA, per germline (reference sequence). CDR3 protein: CSARAMPARFNTDTQYF. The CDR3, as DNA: TGCAGTGCTAGAGCCATGCCGGCCCGATTTAACACAGATACGCAGTATTTT.

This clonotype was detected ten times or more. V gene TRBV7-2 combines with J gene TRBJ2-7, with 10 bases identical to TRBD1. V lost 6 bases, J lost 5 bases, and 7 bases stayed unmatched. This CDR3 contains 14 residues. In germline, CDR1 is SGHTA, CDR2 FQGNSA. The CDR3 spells CASSFDRGPNEQYF. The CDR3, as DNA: TGTGCCAGCAGTTTCGACAGGGGGCCCAACGAGCAGTACTTC. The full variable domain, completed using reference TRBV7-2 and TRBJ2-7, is GAGVSQSPSNKVTEKGKDVELRCDPISGHTALYWYRQSLGQGLEFLIYFQGNSAPDKSGLPSDRFSAERTGGSVSTLTIQRTQQEDSAVYLCASSFDRGPNEQYFGPGTRLTVT.

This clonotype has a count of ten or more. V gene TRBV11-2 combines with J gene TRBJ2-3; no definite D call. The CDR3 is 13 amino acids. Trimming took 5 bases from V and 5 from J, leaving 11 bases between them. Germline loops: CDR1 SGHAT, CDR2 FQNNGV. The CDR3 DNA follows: TGTGCCAGCAGCCCCTTCCCCGGAGATACGCAGTATTTT. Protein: CASSPFPGDTQYF.

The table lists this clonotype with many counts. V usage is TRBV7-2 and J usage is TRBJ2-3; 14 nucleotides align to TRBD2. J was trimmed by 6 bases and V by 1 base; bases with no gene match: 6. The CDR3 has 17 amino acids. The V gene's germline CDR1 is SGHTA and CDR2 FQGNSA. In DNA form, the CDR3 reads TGTGCCAGCAGCTTAGGGGGACTAGCGGGGGCCTGGGATACGCAGTATTTT. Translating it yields CASSLGGLAGAWDTQYF.

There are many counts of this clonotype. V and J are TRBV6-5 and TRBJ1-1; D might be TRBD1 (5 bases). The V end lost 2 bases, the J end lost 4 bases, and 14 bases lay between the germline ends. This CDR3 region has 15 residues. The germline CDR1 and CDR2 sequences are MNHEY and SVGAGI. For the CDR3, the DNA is TGTGCCAGCAGTTACCGCGGGGGGGGTGGCACTGAAGCTTTCTTT. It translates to CASSYRGGGGTEAFF.

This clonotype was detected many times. DNA of the CDR3: TGTGCCAGCAGAGGTCAGACAGATACGCAGTATTTT. Its protein is CASRGQTDTQYF. J is TRBJ2-3 and V is TRBV2, with no clear D. With 6 bases removed from V and 3 bases from J, the gap between germline ends came to 7 bases. From germline, CDR1 is SNHLY and CDR2 FYNNEI. This CDR3 region has 12 residues.